One and the same sample provided the 16 T cell receptor beta chains below, sequenced in a study of T cell responses to AZD1222 COVID-19 vaccine. This table comes from immunoSEQ multiplex PCR, and its TCRdb copy is limited to in-frame clones, with some not included. Altogether around 140,000 clones are present, over 75% being singletons, with the ten largest covering 20% to 25%. The sequencing here drew on peripheral blood, taken on day 0 of AZD1222 vaccination. These receptors were collected from an adult in good health.

The rearrangement uses TRBV27 and TRBJ1-4, with TRBD1 identical over 8 bases. Germline CDR1 reads MNHEY; CDR2 reads SMNVEV (reference sequence). The CDR3 loop spans 17 amino acids. Trimming took 2 bases from V and 8 from J; bases not matched to a gene: 13. This CDR3 is CASSLGTAGTGVEKLFF. The CDR3 coding sequence is TGTGCCAGCAGTTTAGGAACGGCCGGGACAGGAGTCGAAAAACTGTTTTTT. The complete variable domain, with remaining parts taken from reference TRBV27 and TRBJ1-4, reads EAQVTQNPRYLITVTGKKLTVTCSQNMNHEYMSWYRQDPGLGLRQIYYSMNVEVTDKGDVPEGYKVSRKEKRNFPLILESPSPNQTSLYFCASSLGTAGTGVEKLFFGSGTQLSVL.

The chain uses TRBV28 and TRBJ2-3; 9 bases are a match to TRBD2. The CDR3 sequence is 17 residues long. The germline gives CDR1 MDHEN, CDR2 SYDVKM. J was trimmed by 10 bases and V by 11 bases; bases with no gene match: 25. The chain's CDR3 is CAGSYSGGGGAVSPQYF. The CDR3 DNA follows: TGTGCCGGCTCCTACAGCGGGGGCGGGGGGGCCGTCTCTCCGCAGTATTTT.

The chain is built from TRBV6-1 and TRBJ2-1; D might be TRBD2 (7 bases). The CDR3 sequence is 16 residues long. V dropped 1 base and J dropped 3 bases, with 13 bases sitting between them. CDR1 and CDR2 (germline): MNHNS, SASEGT. The CDR3 DNA reads TGTGCCAGCAGTGAAGTGGGGGGGCGCAGCTACAATGAGCAGTTCTTC. Translated: CASSEVGGRSYNEQFF.

This rearrangement joins TRBV30 to TRBJ1-2; 7 bases match TRBD1. The germline V gene encodes CDR1 GTSNPN and CDR2 SVGIG (reference sequence). The CDR3 totals 14 residues. Trimming took 5 bases from V and 6 from J; bases not matched to a gene: 12. The CDR3 spells CAWAEEQGKNGYTF. The CDR3 nucleotides are TGTGCCTGGGCCGAGGAACAGGGGAAGAATGGCTACACCTTC. Looking up the rest from reference TRBV30 and TRBJ1-2 gives the full variable domain: SQTIHQWPATLVQPVGSPLSLECTVEGTSNPNLYWYRQAAGRGLQLLFYSVGIGQISSEVPQNLSASRPQDRQFILSSKKLLLSDSGFYLCAWAEEQGKNGYTFGSGTRLTVV.

Relative to its sample, this clone is medium-sized (0.01 to 0.1%). The V and J genes are TRBV28 and TRBJ1-3; TRBD1 aligns across 7 bases. CDR3 length equals 14 residues. Germline trimming cut 6 bases from V and 1 base from J; bases unmatched to any gene: 3. Germline V gives CDR1 MDHEN, CDR2 SYDVKM. CDR3 loop: CASRLGQSGNTIYF. In DNA form, the CDR3 reads TGTGCCAGCAGGCTGGGACAGTCTGGAAACACCATATATTTT. Full variable domain (outside the CDR3, taken from reference TRBV28 and TRBJ1-3): DVKVTQSSRYLVKRTGEKVFLECVQDMDHENMFWYRQDPGLGLRLIYFSYDVKMKEKGDIPEGYSVSREKKERFSLILESASTNQTSMYLCASRLGQSGNTIYFGEGSWLTVV.

The chain couples TRBV7-2 to TRBJ2-1, with 9 bases that match TRBD2. CDR1 is SGHTA, CDR2 FQGNSA, per germline. The CDR3 consists of 15 residues. V was clipped by 3 bases and J by 7 bases; unmatched bases: 7. DNA for the CDR3: TGTGCCAGCAGCTTGAGGCGGGGGGGCGAGAATGAGCAGTTCTTC. This gives the protein CASSLRRGGENEQFF.

Here the CDR3 reads CASSPTRGRGTEAFF. The DNA for the CDR3 is TGTGCCAGCAGTCCAACCCGGGGGCGGGGCACTGAAGCTTTCTTT. This rearrangement joins TRBV28 to TRBJ1-1, with D perhaps matching TRBD1 (6 bases). V gave up 5 bases and J gave up 4 bases, with 17 bases separating them. The CDR3 spans 15 residues. CDR1 is MDHEN and CDR2 is SYDVKM in the germline V gene.

The V call is TRBV9, the J call TRBJ1-2; 9 positions agree with TRBD1. The CDR3 consists of 14 residues. The V gene end was trimmed by 2 bases and the J gene end by 8 bases; junction bases not matched to a gene: 7. Germline loops: CDR1 SGDLS, CDR2 YYNGEE. This chain's CDR3 is CASSVQQGAKGYTF. The CDR3 region has the DNA TGTGCCAGCAGCGTTCAACAGGGGGCTAAGGGCTACACCTTC.

The J gene is TRBJ2-2, the V gene TRBV9, with D possibly TRBD1 on 8 matching bases. Trimming took 4 bases from V and 4 from J, leaving 17 bases between them. CDR3 length equals 16 residues. Germline CDR1 reads SGDLS; CDR2 reads YYNGEE. CDR3 nucleotides: TGTGCCAGCAGCCCAAGACAGGGGAGGGCCACCGGGGAGCTGTTTTTT. Translation gives CASSPRQGRATGELFF.

This clone is medium-sized by share. This sequence joins TRBV6-2 or TRBV6-3 and TRBJ2-7; D is uncertain. Per germline, CDR1 MNHEY and CDR2 SVGEGT. V was clipped by 2 bases and J by 3 bases, with 14 bases between them. The CDR3 consists of 15 residues. CDR3 nucleotides: TGTGCCAGCAGTTACAATGAAGGGCCGGTCTACGAGCAGTACTTC. Encoded protein: CASSYNEGPVYEQYF.

This chain joins TRBV7-9 and TRBJ2-1, with 7 bases aligning to TRBD2. Germline V gene lookup returns CDR1 SEHNR and CDR2 FQNEAQ (reference sequence). The CDR3 covers 17 residues. The ends lost 5 bases at V and 6 bases at J; junction bases unmatched: 16. The CDR3 is CASSPFSVSGEANEQFF. CDR3 sequence (DNA): TGTGCCAGCAGCCCCTTTTCAGTCAGCGGGGAAGCCAATGAGCAGTTCTTC.

J is TRBJ2-3 and V is TRBV10-3, with D uncertain. The germline gives CDR1 ENHRY, CDR2 SYGVKD. V lost 5 bases and J 0 bases, leaving 9 bases between the germline ends. The CDR3 consists of 14 residues. The CDR3 sequence is CAISRDFSTDTQYF. CDR3 nucleotides: TGTGCCATCAGTCGTGACTTCAGCACAGATACGCAGTATTTT.

The chain is built from TRBV10-3 and TRBJ1-2; D unclear. The CDR3 runs to 15 residues. The germline V and J ends were trimmed by 4 bases and 0 bases, with 12 bases remaining between them. Looked up from germline, CDR1 is ENHRY and CDR2 is SYGVKD. The CDR3 DNA is TGTGCCATCAGTGGGACCTTTACTCCTAACTATGGCTACACCTTC. This sequence encodes CAISGTFTPNYGYTF.

The chain has TRBV6-5 and TRBJ1-6; D is uncertain. Trimming stripped 0 bases from V and 7 bases from J, with 13 bases between. Germline-derived CDR1 and CDR2 are MNHEY and SVGAGI. CDR3 length: 16 amino acids. The CDR3 here is CASSYSFLQINSPLHF. For the CDR3, the DNA is TGTGCCAGCAGTTACTCGTTTCTCCAGATAAATTCACCCCTCCACTTT.

The gene calls are TRBV7-2 and TRBJ1-2; 10 positions match TRBD1. The V and J ends lost 5 bases and 4 bases, in that order; junction bases with no gene match: 7. The CDR3 contains 15 residues. Per the germline V gene, CDR1 is SGHTA and CDR2 is FQGNSA. The CDR3 DNA reads TGTGCCAGCAGCGCCGGGACAGGGGTGGGCTATGGCTACACCTTC. Translating gives CASSAGTGVGYGYTF. The full variable domain, its missing parts supplied by reference TRBV7-2 and TRBJ1-2, is GAGVSQSPSNKVTEKGKDVELRCDPISGHTALYWYRQSLGQGLEFLIYFQGNSAPDKSGLPSDRFSAERTGGSVSTLTIQRTQQEDSAVYLCASSAGTGVGYGYTFGSGTRLTVV.

This chain links TRBV19 with TRBJ1-2; TRBD1 might be the D (5 bases). Germline assignment: CDR1 LNHDA and CDR2 SQIVND (reference sequence). Trimming pared 3 bases from V and 4 bases from J, leaving 12 bases between. The CDR3 spans 14 residues. This CDR3 reads CASSIPGTAYGYTF. CDR3 DNA: TGTGCCAGTAGTATCCCCGGGACGGCCTATGGCTACACCTTC.